This entry lists 24 T cell receptor beta chains sequenced from one sample in a study of patients and donors after allogeneic stem cell transplantation. MiXCR, applied by TCRdb to the RT-PCR reads, yields one record per CDR3 protein. Here the sample spans 30,000 to 40,000 distinct CDR3 sequences, about 37% being singletons. Sequencing was performed on blood, either unsorted or a sorted T cell fraction (not recorded which). Receptors were obtained from a human donor who was either an allogeneic HSCT recipient or a stem cell or donor lymphocyte infusion donor (not recorded which). It is not recorded whose cells these are; they may come from a transplant donor.

V usage is TRBV9 and J usage is TRBJ2-5; no reliable D call. Germline V gene data show CDR1 as SGDLS and CDR2 as YYNGEE. CDR3 length: 13 amino acids. Trimming took 3 bases from V and 5 from J, leaving 11 bases between them. The CDR3 sequence is CASSAFAQETQYF. The CDR3, as DNA: TGTGCCAGCAGCGCCTTCGCACAGGAGACCCAGTACTTC.

The rearrangement uses TRBV4-2 and TRBJ2-1; D not resolved. Trimming shortened V by 1 base and J by 11 bases, and 15 bases separated the two germline ends. This CDR3 spans 14 amino acids. Germline lookup yields CDR1 LGHNA and CDR2 YNFKEQ. The CDR3 DNA sequence: TGTGCCAGCAGCCAAGCGGCTTCTGACGCTAAGCAGTTCTTC. Its protein is CASSQAASDAKQFF.

This clonotype was seen only a few times. This chain links TRBV5-6 with TRBJ1-5; no firm D call. V dropped 0 bases and J dropped 7 bases, with 11 bases sitting between them. This CDR3 is built from 14 residues. CDR1 is SGHDT and CDR2 is YYEEEE in the germline V gene. Here the CDR3 DNA reads TGTGCCAGCAGCTTGGGGCAGGTGGGCCAGCCCCAGCATTTT. Its translation is CASSLGQVGQPQHF.

This rearrangement joins TRBV29-1 to TRBJ2-3; D remains unclear. The CDR3 runs to 12 residues. The V end was cut by 4 bases, the J end by 6 bases, with 11 bases between. Germline values: CDR1 SQVTM, CDR2 ANQGSEA. The CDR3 DNA reads as TGCAGCGTTGGGGCAGTCGAGGATACGCAGTATTTT. Protein: CSVGAVEDTQYF.

This chain uses TRBV20-1 with TRBJ2-7; 10 bases are shared with TRBD1. Per germline, CDR1 DFQATT and CDR2 SNEGSKA (reference sequence). The V segment lost 3 bases and the J segment 3 bases; nucleotides outside the gene matches: 5. The CDR3 is 14 residues long. DNA for the CDR3: TGCAGTGCTAGCGGGGACAGGGGCCTCTACGAGCAGTACTTC. It is translated as CSASGDRGLYEQYF.

The chain recombines TRBV6-5 with TRBJ1-3, with a weak D call TRBD1 (6 bases). The CDR3 is 14 amino acids. The germline V gene has CDR1 MNHEY and CDR2 SVGAGI. The ends were cut back, 6 bases at V and 0 bases at J, with 9 bases in the middle. CDR3 residues: CASRTGFSGNTIYF. As DNA, the CDR3 is TGTGCCAGCAGAACAGGGTTCTCTGGAAACACCATATATTTT.

This chain uses TRBV7-9 with TRBJ2-3; possibly TRBD1 for D (5 bases). Trimming took 5 bases from V and 3 from J, leaving 15 bases between them. The germline V gene encodes CDR1 SEHNR and CDR2 FQNEAQ (reference sequence). This CDR3 has 15 amino acids. The CDR3: CASSPLGRRTDTQYF. The DNA of the CDR3 is TGTGCCAGCAGCCCCCTGGGGCGAAGAACAGATACGCAGTATTTT.

This clonotype ranks as medium-sized. J is TRBJ1-2 and V is TRBV27; TRBD1 agrees at 7 bases. With V trimmed by 1 base and J by 3 bases, 2 bases remained unmatched. The germline CDR1 and CDR2 sequences are MNHEY and SMNVEV (reference sequence). The CDR3 spans 14 residues. The CDR3 loop reads CASSLLGTDYGYTF. CDR3 DNA: TGTGCCAGCAGTTTATTGGGGACAGACTATGGCTACACCTTC.

The chain is built from TRBV2 and TRBJ2-5, with D tentatively TRBD1 (6 bases). Trimming removed 6 bases from V and 0 bases from J, with 14 bases in between. The CDR3 is 15 amino acids. Looked up from germline, CDR1 is SNHLY and CDR2 is FYNNEI. The CDR3 is CASRDGQTHQETQYF. The CDR3 DNA is TGTGCCAGCAGAGACGGACAGACTCACCAAGAGACCCAGTACTTC.

The chain is built from TRBV7-9 and TRBJ2-3; D possibly corresponds to TRBD2 (5 bases). The CDR3 contains 15 residues. Germline V CDR1 and CDR2: SEHNR, FQNEAQ (reference sequence). V was clipped by 2 bases and J by 4 bases, with 13 bases between them. CDR3 DNA: TGTGCCAGCAGCTTACCTCTACTAGGGTCAGATACGCAGTATTTT. Its translation is CASSLPLLGSDTQYF.

This clonotype has only a few counts. V gene TRBV24-1 combines with J gene TRBJ2-1, with 11 bases lining up with TRBD2. This CDR3 is built from 15 residues. Germline trimming cut 1 base from V and 7 bases from J; bases unmatched to any gene: 2. Germline CDR1 and CDR2: KGHDR and SFDVKD. The CDR3 sequence is CATSDLLAGDNEQFF. DNA of the CDR3: TGTGCCACCAGTGATTTACTAGCGGGAGATAATGAGCAGTTCTTC.

V usage is TRBV5-1 and J usage is TRBJ2-3, with D perhaps TRBD1 or TRBD2 (5 bases each). The length of the CDR3 is 14 residues. From germline, CDR1 is SGHRS and CDR2 YFSETQ. The V end was cut by 4 bases, the J end by 4 bases, with 13 bases between. The DNA of the CDR3 is TGCGCCAGCAGCCGAGGGGCTATCCCAGATACGCAGTATTTT. Residues: CASSRGAIPDTQYF. The whole variable domain, filled in from reference TRBV5-1 and TRBJ2-3, reads KAGVTQTPRYLIKTRGQQVTLSCSPISGHRSVSWYQQTPGQGLQFLFEYFSETQRNKGNFPGRFSGRQFSNSRSEMNVSTLELGDSALYLCASSRGAIPDTQYFGPGTRLTVL.

The rearrangement links TRBV2 to TRBJ2-7; D is perhaps TRBD1 or TRBD2 (5 bases each). Trimming pared 6 bases from V and 1 base from J, leaving 16 bases between. The germline V gene has CDR1 SNHLY and CDR2 FYNNEI. The CDR3 covers 15 residues. The CDR3 loop is CASRAVHSGSYEQYF. The CDR3 region has the DNA TGTGCCAGCAGAGCGGTCCACTCAGGGTCCTACGAGCAGTACTTC.

This clonotype has more than one count but fewer than ten. The chain employs TRBV12-3 or TRBV12-4 and TRBJ1-3; no definite D call. The CDR3 length is 10 residues. The V end was cut by 9 bases, the J end by 8 bases, with 8 bases between. CDR3 bases: TGTGCCAGTGGAGTCGACACCATATATTTT. Translating it yields CASGVDTIYF.

The J gene is TRBJ1-2, the V gene TRBV18; D remains ambiguous. Germline values: CDR1 KGHSH, CDR2 LQKENI. CDR3 length: 12 residues. The V end lost 2 bases, the J end lost 2 bases, and 3 bases lay between the germline ends. The CDR3 DNA reads TGTGCCAGCTCACCAGAGAACTATGGCTACACCTTC. Encoded protein: CASSPENYGYTF. Full variable domain (rest looked up from reference TRBV18 and TRBJ1-2): NAGVMQNPRHLVRRRGQEARLRCSPMKGHSHVYWYRQLPEEGLKFMVYLQKENIIDESGMPKERFSAEFPKEGPSILRIQQVVRGDSAAYFCASSPENYGYTFGSGTRLTVV.

The V and J genes are TRBV20-1 and TRBJ2-3; perhaps TRBD2 as D (6 bases). The CDR3 has 17 residues. V was shortened by 0 bases and J by 0 bases, with 16 bases between the two germline ends. The germline V gene encodes CDR1 DFQATT and CDR2 SNEGSKA (reference sequence). CDR3 in amino acids: CSARDRSGTPSTDTQYF. The CDR3 bases are TGCAGTGCTAGAGATCGGTCCGGGACTCCTAGCACAGATACGCAGTATTTT.

This clonotype was seen more than once but under ten times. The chain couples TRBV7-2 to TRBJ1-5, with D uncertain. The CDR3 extends over 16 amino acids. V gave up 0 bases and J gave up 0 bases, with 9 bases separating them. CDR1 is SGHTA, CDR2 FQGNSA, per germline. As DNA, the CDR3 is TGTGCCAGCAGCTTAGCGATTGGCCCTAGCAATCAGCCCCAGCATTTT. It specifies CASSLAIGPSNQPQHF.

This clonotype has more than one count but fewer than ten. V gene TRBV11-3 combines with J gene TRBJ1-2; no clear D gene. Germline values: CDR1 SGHNT, CDR2 YENEEA. This CDR3 has 13 amino acids. The ends were cut back, 0 bases at V and 8 bases at J, with 10 bases in the middle. The CDR3 DNA sequence: TGTGCCAGCAGCTTAGAATACGGGCGAGGCTACACCTTC. It codes for CASSLEYGRGYTF.

The rearrangement links TRBV19 to TRBJ2-7; 10 bases agree with TRBD1. The CDR3 is 15 amino acids. The V and J ends lost 6 bases and 5 bases, in that order; junction bases with no gene match: 10. Germline CDR1 is LNHDA and CDR2 is SQIVND (reference sequence). In DNA form, the CDR3 reads TGTGCCAGTAGCCGACAGGGGGCCATGCAGGACGAGCAGTACTTC. Its protein product is CASSRQGAMQDEQYF. Based on the CDR3 plus reference TRBV19 and TRBJ2-7, the full variable domain is DGGITQSPKYLFRKEGQNVTLSCEQNLNHDAMYWYRQDPGQGLRLIYYSQIVNDFQKGDIAEGYSVSREKKESFPLTVTSAQKNPTAFYLCASSRQGAMQDEQYFGPGTRLTVT.

V gene TRBV11-2 combines with J gene TRBJ1-2, with a weak D call TRBD1 (5 bases). Germline V CDR1 and CDR2: SGHAT, FQNNGV. The CDR3 spans 13 residues. Trimming took 3 bases from V and 4 from J, leaving 9 bases between them. CDR3 residues: CASSFRVPYGYTF. CDR3 DNA sequence: TGTGCCAGCAGCTTCAGGGTTCCCTATGGCTACACCTTC.

The chain employs TRBV5-1 and TRBJ2-5, with 8 bases lining up with TRBD2. This CDR3 spans 15 amino acids. Germline V gives CDR1 SGHRS, CDR2 YFSETQ. V gave up 5 bases and J gave up 1 base; unmatched junction bases: 7. The CDR3 reads CASRREAGGQETQYF. CDR3 nucleotide sequence: TGCGCCAGCAGGCGGGAGGCCGGGGGCCAAGAGACCCAGTACTTC.

V and J are TRBV25-1 and TRBJ2-5; 7 nucleotides match TRBD1. Germline CDR1 MGHDK, CDR2 SYGVNS. V lost 1 base and J lost 2; bases outside the gene matches: 4. The CDR3 extends over 15 amino acids. CDR3 sequence reads: CASSESPGGQETQYF. CDR3 DNA: TGTGCCAGCAGTGAATCCCCAGGGGGACAAGAGACCCAGTACTTC.

The rearrangement uses TRBV20-1 and TRBJ2-3; 8 bases line up with TRBD2. Germline V gene data show CDR1 as DFQATT and CDR2 as SNEGSKA (reference sequence). The CDR3 is made up of 12 amino acids. As DNA, the CDR3 is TGCAGCGGGGGGGAGGACCCAGATACGCAGTATTTT. Translation: CSGGEDPDTQYF.

V is TRBV7-9 and J is TRBJ1-2; the D gene is possibly TRBD1 (6 bases). In germline, CDR1 is SEHNR, CDR2 FQNEAQ (reference sequence). This CDR3 spans 13 amino acids. V lost 6 bases to trimming and J lost 5 bases, with 13 bases between them. For the CDR3, the DNA is TGTGCCAGCAGGCAACAGGGAGAGTATGGCTACACCTTC. This encodes CASRQQGEYGYTF.